This T cell receptor beta chain comes out of a study of persistence of HIV-infected CD4 T cells. The libraries were made with immunoSEQ version 4 in survey mode. Profiling relied on immunoSEQ multiplex PCR, and the TCRdb table lists in-frame clones only, not all of them. The repertoire holds about 33,000 clones, with roughly 87% as singletons. Lysates of CMV-infected fibroblasts at 9 to 10 ug/mL stimulated these cells. CD40L-negative CD69-negative CD45RO-high memory CD4+ T cells were sorted as populations depleted of antigen-responding cells. These HIV-1-infected adults initiated suppressive ART in chronic infection. With regard to this clone: The antigen is undetermined.

The sequence derives from an adult woman with HIV who was CMV-seropositive. This sample comprised CD4+ T cells sorted from PBMCs after roughly 18-hour stimulation, obtained from a patient who received antiretroviral therapy.

CDR3 DNA sequence: TGTGCCAGCAGCCTTCACCGGACAGGGTTAATTGAGCAGTTCTTC. Translated: CASSLHRTGLIEQFF. The rearrangement joins TRBV3-1 (or the pseudogene TRBV3-2) to TRBJ2-1; TRBD1 agrees at 8 bases. CDR3 length: 15 residues. Unmatched junction bases numbered 11, after V lost 4 bases and J lost 9 bases. CDR1 and CDR2 from the germline V gene are LGHDT and YNNKEL (reference sequence).